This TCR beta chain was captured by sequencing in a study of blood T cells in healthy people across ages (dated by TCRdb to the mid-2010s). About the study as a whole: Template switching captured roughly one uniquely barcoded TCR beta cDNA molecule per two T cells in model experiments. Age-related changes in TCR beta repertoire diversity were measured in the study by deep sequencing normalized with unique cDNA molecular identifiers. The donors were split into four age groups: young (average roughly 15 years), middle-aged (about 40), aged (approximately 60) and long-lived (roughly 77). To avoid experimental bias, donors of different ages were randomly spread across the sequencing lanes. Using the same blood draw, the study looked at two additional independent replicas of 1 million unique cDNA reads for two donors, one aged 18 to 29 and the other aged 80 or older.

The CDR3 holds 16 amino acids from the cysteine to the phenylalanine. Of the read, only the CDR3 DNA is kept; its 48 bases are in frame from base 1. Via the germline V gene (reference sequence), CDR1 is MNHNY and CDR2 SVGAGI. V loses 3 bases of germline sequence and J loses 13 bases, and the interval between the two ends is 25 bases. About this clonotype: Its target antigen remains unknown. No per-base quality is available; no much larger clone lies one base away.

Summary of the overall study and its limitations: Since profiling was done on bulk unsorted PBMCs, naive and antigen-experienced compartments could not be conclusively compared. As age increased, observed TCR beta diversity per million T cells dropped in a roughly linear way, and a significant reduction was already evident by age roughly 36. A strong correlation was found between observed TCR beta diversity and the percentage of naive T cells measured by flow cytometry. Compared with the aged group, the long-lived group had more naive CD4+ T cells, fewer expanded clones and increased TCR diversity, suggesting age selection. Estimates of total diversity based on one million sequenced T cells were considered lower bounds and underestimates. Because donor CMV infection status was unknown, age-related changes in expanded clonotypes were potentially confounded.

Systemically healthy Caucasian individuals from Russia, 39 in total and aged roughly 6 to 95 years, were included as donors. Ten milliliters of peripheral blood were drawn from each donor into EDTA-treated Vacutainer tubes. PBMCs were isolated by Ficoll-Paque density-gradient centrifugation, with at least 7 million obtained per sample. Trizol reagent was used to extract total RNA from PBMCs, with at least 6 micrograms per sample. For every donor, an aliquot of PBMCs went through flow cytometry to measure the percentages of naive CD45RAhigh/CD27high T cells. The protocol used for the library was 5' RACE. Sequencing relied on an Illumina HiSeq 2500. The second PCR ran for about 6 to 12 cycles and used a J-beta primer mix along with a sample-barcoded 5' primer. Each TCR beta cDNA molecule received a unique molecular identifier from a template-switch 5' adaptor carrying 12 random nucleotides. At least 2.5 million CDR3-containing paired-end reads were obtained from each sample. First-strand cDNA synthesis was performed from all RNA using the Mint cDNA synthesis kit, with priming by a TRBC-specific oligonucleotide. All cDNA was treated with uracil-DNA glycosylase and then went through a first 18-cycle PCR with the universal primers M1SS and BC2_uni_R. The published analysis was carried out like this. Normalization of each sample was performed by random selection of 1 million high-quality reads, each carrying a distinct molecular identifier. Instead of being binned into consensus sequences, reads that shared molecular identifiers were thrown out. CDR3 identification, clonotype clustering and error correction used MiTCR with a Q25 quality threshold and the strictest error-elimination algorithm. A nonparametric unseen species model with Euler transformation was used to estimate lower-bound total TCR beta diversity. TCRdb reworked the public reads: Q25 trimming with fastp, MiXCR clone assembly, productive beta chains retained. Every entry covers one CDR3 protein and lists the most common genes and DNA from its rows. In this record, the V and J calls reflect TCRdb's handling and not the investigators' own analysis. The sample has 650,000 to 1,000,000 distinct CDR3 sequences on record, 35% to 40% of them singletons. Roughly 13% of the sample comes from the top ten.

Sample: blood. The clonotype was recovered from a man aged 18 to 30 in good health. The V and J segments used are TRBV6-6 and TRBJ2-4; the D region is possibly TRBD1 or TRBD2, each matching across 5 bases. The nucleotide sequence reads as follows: TGTGCCAGCAGTTATTGGGACGCCGATTCCTACAATGAGCAGTACTTC. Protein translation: CASSYWDADSYNEQYF.